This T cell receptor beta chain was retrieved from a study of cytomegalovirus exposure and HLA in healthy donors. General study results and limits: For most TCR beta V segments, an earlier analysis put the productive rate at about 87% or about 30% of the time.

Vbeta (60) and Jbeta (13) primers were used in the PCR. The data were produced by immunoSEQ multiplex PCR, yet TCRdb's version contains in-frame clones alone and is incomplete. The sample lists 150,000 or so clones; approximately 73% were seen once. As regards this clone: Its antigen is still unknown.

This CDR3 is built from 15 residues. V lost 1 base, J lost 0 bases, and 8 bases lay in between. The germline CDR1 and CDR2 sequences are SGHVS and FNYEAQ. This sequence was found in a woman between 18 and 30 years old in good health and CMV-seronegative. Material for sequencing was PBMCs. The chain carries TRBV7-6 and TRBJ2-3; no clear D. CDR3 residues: CASSLVEVSTDTQYF. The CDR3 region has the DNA TGTGCCAGCAGCTTAGTCGAGGTCAGCACAGATACGCAGTATTTT.